Following are 30 T cell receptor beta chains from one sample sequenced in a study of blood T cell repertoires in COVID-19. Profiling relied on immunoSEQ multiplex PCR, and the TCRdb table lists in-frame clones only, not all of them. The repertoire includes about 200,000 clones, more than 75% of them detected once, and roughly 12% sits in the top ten. Sequenced input: peripheral blood. Receptor source: a woman in her 40s with acute or convalescent COVID-19.

The rearrangement uses TRBV6-6 and TRBJ2-1; D gene uncertain. CDR1 is MNHNY, CDR2 SVGAGI, per germline (reference sequence). The CDR3 is 13 residues long. V lost 11 bases and J 1 base, leaving 12 bases between the germline ends. The CDR3 loop reads CALSEQSYNEQFF. The CDR3 coding sequence is TGTGCCCTCTCAGAACAGTCCTACAATGAGCAGTTCTTC.

In its sample, this clone was seen once. This sequence joins TRBV7-9 and TRBJ1-3; weak D call: TRBD1 (6 bases). V lost 8 bases, J lost 7 bases, and 15 bases lay in between. CDR3 size: 13 residues. Per the germline V gene, CDR1 is SEHNR and CDR2 is FQNEAQ (reference sequence). As DNA, the CDR3 is TGTGCCAGCGCTCGTAGGGGGATTAACACCATATATTTT. Amino acids: CASARRGINTIYF.

DNA of the CDR3: TGTGCCAGCAGTGAATTCCGTGGACTAGCGGGGGTCAATGAGCAGTTCTTC. Its protein product is CASSEFRGLAGVNEQFF. The rearrangement uses TRBV2 and TRBJ2-1; 13 bases fit TRBD2. The germline V gene encodes CDR1 SNHLY and CDR2 FYNNEI. This CDR3 is built from 17 residues. V lost 2 bases and J lost 6; bases outside the gene matches: 7. Together with reference TRBV2 and TRBJ2-1, the CDR3 gives the full variable domain: EPEVTQTPSHQVTQMGQEVILRCVPISNHLYFYWYRQILGQKVEFLVSFYNNEISEKSEIFDDQFSVERPDGSNFTLKIRSTKLEDSAMYFCASSEFRGLAGVNEQFFGPGTRLTVL.

This clone was seen just once. The V and J genes are TRBV10-2 and TRBJ2-3; the match to TRBD2 covers 7 bases. Germline CDR1 and CDR2: WSHSY and SAAADI. CDR3 length: 15 residues. V was clipped by 2 bases and J by 0 bases; unmatched bases: 2. CDR3 sequence reads: CASSESGASTDTQYF. CDR3 bases: TGCGCCAGCAGTGAGAGCGGGGCTAGCACAGATACGCAGTATTTT.

This chain links TRBV24-1 with TRBJ2-7; weak D call: TRBD2 (5 bases). The V end was cut by 5 bases, the J end by 4 bases, with 14 bases between. The CDR3 runs to 14 residues. Germline V gives CDR1 KGHDR, CDR2 SFDVKD. The CDR3 loop reads CATSGSGRGYEQYF. For the CDR3, the DNA is TGTGCCACCAGTGGGAGCGGACGGGGATACGAGCAGTACTTC.

J is TRBJ1-5 and V is TRBV10-3, with unresolved D. Germline CDR1 and CDR2: ENHRY and SYGVKD. The CDR3 runs 12 residues. V gave up 3 bases and J gave up 4 bases, with 4 bases separating them. The CDR3, as DNA: TGTGCCATCAGTGACGAGAATCAGCCCCAGCATTTT. Translation: CAISDENQPQHF.

Worth noting for this clone: Distinct nucleotide sequences in the sample also encode this CDR3. This chain connects TRBV5-1 to TRBJ2-2; D perhaps matches TRBD2 (6 bases). V lost 0 bases and J 0 bases, leaving 6 bases between the germline ends. CDR1 is SGHRS and CDR2 is YFSETQ in the germline V gene. This CDR3 comprises 15 residues. Here the CDR3 DNA reads TGCGCCAGCAGCTTGGCGGGGGCGAACACCGGGGAGCTGTTTTTT. This translates into CASSLAGANTGELFF.

V usage is TRBV7-8 and J usage is TRBJ1-5; D is uncertain. The germline V and J ends were trimmed by 0 bases and 2 bases, with 11 bases remaining between them. The CDR3 loop spans 16 amino acids. Germline CDR1 and CDR2: SGHVS and FQNEAQ. CDR3 sequence: CASSLASGWGNQPQHF. The CDR3 region has the DNA TGTGCCAGCAGCTTAGCCTCAGGTTGGGGCAATCAGCCCCAGCATTTT.

V gene TRBV19 combines with J gene TRBJ2-1; 7 bases agree with TRBD2. Germline V gives CDR1 LNHDA, CDR2 SQIVND (reference sequence). The CDR3 extends over 13 amino acids. Unmatched junction bases numbered 4, after V lost 8 bases and J lost 3 bases. CDR3 nucleotide sequence: TGTGCCAGTGGGCGGGGGAACTACAATGAGCAGTTCTTC. Its protein is CASGRGNYNEQFF.

The chain combines TRBV6-6 with TRBJ2-2, with D perhaps TRBD1 (6 bases). The CDR3 has 16 residues. The germline V gene has CDR1 MNHNY and CDR2 SVGAGI (reference sequence). Trimming took off 7 bases at V and 5 bases at J, with 20 bases between the two ends. CDR3 in DNA: TGTGCCAGCACCCTCTCTGGGGGCGTGGGAACCGGGGAGCTGTTTTTT. Its protein is CASTLSGGVGTGELFF.

The chain recombines TRBV27 with TRBJ2-7; no clear D gene. Germline loops: CDR1 MNHEY, CDR2 SMNVEV (reference sequence). V lost 6 bases and J lost 1, with 10 bases in between. This CDR3 is 13 amino acids long. CDR3 residues: CASSLDPSYEQYF. The CDR3 DNA sequence: TGTGCCAGCAGCCTAGACCCATCCTACGAGCAGTACTTC.

This CDR3 reads CASSSYTEAFF. The CDR3 bases are TGTGCCAGCAGCTCGTACACTGAAGCTTTCTTT. This chain connects TRBV11-2 to TRBJ1-1; D gene ambiguous. Per germline, CDR1 SGHAT and CDR2 FQNNGV. The CDR3 is made up of 11 amino acids. The ends were cut back, 4 bases at V and 3 bases at J, with 3 bases in the middle.

This rearrangement joins TRBV7-9 to TRBJ2-1, with D perhaps matching TRBD2 (6 bases). Trimming took off 5 bases at V and 7 bases at J, with 15 bases between the two ends. The CDR3 is 14 amino acids. Germline assignment: CDR1 SEHNR and CDR2 FQNEAQ (reference sequence). The CDR3 bases are TGTGCCAGCAGCATCCGACTAGAGCAGAATGAGCAGTTCTTC. Protein product: CASSIRLEQNEQFF.

The chain joins TRBV5-1 to TRBJ2-6; D not certain. The CDR3 runs 14 residues. Trimming took off 6 bases at V and 2 bases at J, with 9 bases between the two ends. Germline assignment: CDR1 SGHRS and CDR2 YFSETQ. The CDR3 sequence: CASNSGPGANVLTF. The DNA of the CDR3 is TGCGCCAGCAACTCGGGTCCTGGGGCCAACGTCCTGACTTTC.

The sample holds many counts of this clone. The identical CDR3 is also encoded by other nucleotide sequences in the sample. This chain uses TRBV19 with TRBJ2-7; D is undetermined. The germline V gene has CDR1 LNHDA and CDR2 SQIVND (reference sequence). CDR3 length: 13 amino acids. V was shortened by 9 bases and J by 1 base, with 13 bases between the two germline ends. The CDR3 coding sequence is TGTGCCAGCCGGTCTTCCGGGTCCTACGAGCAGTACTTC. Translation gives CASRSSGSYEQYF.

This chain links TRBV7-2 with TRBJ2-7; D is ambiguous. The length of the CDR3 is 14 residues. Looked up from germline, CDR1 is SGHTA and CDR2 is FQGNSA. V was cut by 2 bases and J by 2 bases, with 10 bases left in between. This CDR3 reads CASSLFGPAYEQYF. DNA for the CDR3: TGTGCCAGCAGCTTATTTGGCCCTGCCTACGAGCAGTACTTC.

The CDR3 DNA is TGTGCCAGCAGCTTAAGCTCTTACGGGAACACCGGGGAGCTGTTTTTT. Amino acids: CASSLSSYGNTGELFF. This chain links TRBV7-6 with TRBJ2-2; D is undetermined. Trimming removed 2 bases at V and 1 base at J, with 11 bases between. CDR3 length: 16 amino acids. Germline V CDR1 and CDR2: SGHVS, FNYEAQ.

V usage is TRBV15 and J usage is TRBJ2-1; 7 bases map to TRBD2. Germline V gene lookup returns CDR1 LNHNV and CDR2 YYDKDF (reference sequence). The CDR3 has 15 residues. V lost 7 bases and J lost 2; bases outside the gene matches: 8. The CDR3 region has the DNA TGTGCCACCACGCCCGGGACTAATACCTACAATGAGCAGTTCTTC. This gives the protein CATTPGTNTYNEQFF.

The genes are TRBV6-5 and TRBJ2-1, with TRBD2 matching 10 bases. The V segment lost 0 bases and the J segment 8 bases; nucleotides outside the gene matches: 7. This CDR3 has 16 residues. Germline V gene sequence: CDR1 MNHEY, CDR2 SVGAGI. The CDR3 here is CASSYSKLAGFDEQFF. The CDR3 DNA follows: TGTGCCAGCAGTTACTCGAAACTAGCGGGATTTGATGAGCAGTTCTTC.

The V and J genes are TRBV6-5 and TRBJ2-1; perhaps TRBD2 as D (5 bases). The V end was cut by 8 bases, the J end by 4 bases, with 18 bases between. From germline, CDR1 is MNHEY and CDR2 SVGAGI. The CDR3 is 15 amino acids. The CDR3 DNA sequence: TGTGCCAGCCGCACCGGGGTGGGGTGGTACAATGAGCAGTTCTTC. It codes for CASRTGVGWYNEQFF.

The chain is built from TRBV29-1 and TRBJ2-7; D not certain. Trimming took 6 bases from V and 9 from J, leaving 15 bases between them. CDR1 is SQVTM and CDR2 is ANQGSEA in the germline V gene. This CDR3 has 11 amino acids. CDR3 sequence reads: CSVRLPVGQYF. The CDR3 DNA sequence: TGCAGCGTCCGACTTCCCGTTGGGCAGTACTTC.

The rearrangement joins TRBV6-5 to TRBJ2-7, with D possibly TRBD2 on 5 matching bases. The length of the CDR3 is 12 residues. V lost 10 bases and J lost 7, with 17 bases in between. Germline CDR1 MNHEY, CDR2 SVGAGI. The CDR3 spells CATSRGAGEQYF. The DNA of the CDR3 is TGTGCCACCAGCCGGGGAGCCGGGGAGCAGTACTTC.

This chain joins TRBV10-3 and TRBJ2-1; 15 nucleotides align to TRBD2. Germline CDR1 and CDR2: ENHRY and SYGVKD. The ends lost 0 bases at V and 7 bases at J; junction bases unmatched: 10. This CDR3 contains 19 residues. The CDR3 nucleotides read TGTGCCATCAGTGAGTCGAAGGGACTAGCGGGGGGAATCCGGAATGAGCAGTTCTTC. As protein: CAISESKGLAGGIRNEQFF.

The J gene is TRBJ2-2, the V gene TRBV4-3; 7 bases match TRBD2. The junction had 18 bases not matched to a gene; V was cut back by 2 bases and J by 6 bases. This CDR3 has 19 residues. In germline, CDR1 is LGHNA, CDR2 YSLEER. CDR3 DNA sequence: TGCGCCAGCAGCCAAAAGGGGCAGGTGGGGAGGGCGGTCTCCGGGGAGCTGTTTTTT. Translating it yields CASSQKGQVGRAVSGELFF.

The chain couples TRBV29-1 to TRBJ1-1; the D gene is possibly TRBD1 (6 bases). The germline gives CDR1 SQVTM, CDR2 ANQGSEA. V lost 5 bases and J lost 12, with 16 bases in between. The CDR3 runs to 11 residues. The CDR3 reads CSVRTVSVPFF. As DNA, the CDR3 is TGCAGCGTTCGGACAGTGTCGGTCCCTTTCTTT.

J is TRBJ2-3 and V is TRBV27; TRBD2 agrees at 15 bases. CDR1 and CDR2 (germline): MNHEY, SMNVEV (reference sequence). This CDR3 region has 19 residues. Unmatched junction bases numbered 10, after V lost 2 bases and J lost 4 bases. CDR3 protein: CASSLRGLAGGLDPDTQYF. The CDR3 DNA is TGTGCCAGCAGTTTACGGGGACTAGCGGGGGGCCTCGACCCAGATACGCAGTATTTT.

The chain recombines TRBV3-1 (or the pseudogene TRBV3-2) with TRBJ2-7, with D possibly TRBD2 on 5 matching bases. V was trimmed by 2 bases and J by 3 bases, leaving 11 bases between them. The CDR3 sequence is 14 residues long. Germline CDR1 and CDR2: LGHDT and YNNKEL (reference sequence). In nucleotides, the CDR3 is TGTGCCAGCAGCCAAACTAGGAAAAACTACGAGCAGTACTTC. This encodes CASSQTRKNYEQYF.

The chain has TRBV5-1 and TRBJ1-2, with 8 bases lining up with TRBD1. CDR1 and CDR2 from the germline V gene are SGHRS and YFSETQ. The CDR3 has 17 residues. V lost 0 bases and J lost 4; bases outside the gene matches: 11. The CDR3 spells CASSLVWQGARGYGYTF. The DNA for the CDR3 is TGCGCCAGCAGCTTGGTGTGGCAGGGGGCTAGGGGCTATGGCTACACCTTC.

This chain connects TRBV9 to TRBJ1-2; 7 bases agree with TRBD1. Germline V gene lookup returns CDR1 SGDLS and CDR2 YYNGEE. Losses at the gene ends were 4 bases for V and 3 bases for J; bases not matched to a gene: 9. The CDR3 contains 15 residues. Here the CDR3 reads CASSPETGTYYGYTF. The CDR3 DNA sequence: TGTGCCAGCAGCCCAGAGACAGGGACTTACTATGGCTACACCTTC.

This clone was counted once. The chain uses TRBV19 and TRBJ2-7; 7 positions match TRBD2. Trimming took 9 bases from V and 5 from J; bases not matched to a gene: 13. The CDR3 length is 14 residues. Germline V CDR1 and CDR2: LNHDA, SQIVND (reference sequence). The CDR3 sequence: CASRFGGSSNEQYF. The CDR3 nucleotides read TGTGCCAGCCGATTCGGGGGGAGCTCGAACGAGCAGTACTTC.